The 17 T cell receptor beta chains given below trace back to one sample, sequenced in a study of neurological immune-mediated disorders. Using its own MiXCR run on the 5' RACE reads, TCRdb lists one record per CDR3 protein. The sample comprises fewer than 85,000 distinct CDR3 sequences, around 4.7% of which are singletons, and about 5.7% rests with the top ten. Stated time point: longitudinal time-point 3. The source material was PBMCs. These receptor sequences come from a woman in her sixties or seventies with multiple sclerosis.

This clonotype was picked up many times. The genes are TRBV7-2 and TRBJ2-7; possibly TRBD1 for D (6 bases). CDR1 SGHTA and CDR2 FQGNSA come from the germline V gene. CDR3 length: 14 residues. V lost 7 bases, J lost 5 bases, and 18 bases lay in between. The CDR3 DNA sequence: TGTGCCAGCACCCCGGACCAGGGGTTCCACGAGCAGTACTTC. This translates into CASTPDQGFHEQYF.

There are many counts of this clonotype. The V call is TRBV5-1, the J call TRBJ1-2, with 9 bases aligning to TRBD1. V lost 1 base and J lost 3; bases outside the gene matches: 10. The CDR3 has 17 residues. CDR1 and CDR2 from the germline V gene are SGHRS and YFSETQ. The CDR3 DNA is TGCGCCAGCAGCTTGCTTGGCGGGGACAGGGTTGACTATGGCTACACCTTC. Its protein product is CASSLLGGDRVDYGYTF.

The CDR3, as DNA: TGTGCCAGCTCACCTTCCCGAACAGGCTACGAGCAGTACTTC. Its translation is CASSPSRTGYEQYF. This chain joins TRBV18 and TRBJ2-7, with D perhaps TRBD1 (5 bases). This CDR3 spans 14 amino acids. Trimming removed 3 bases from V and 3 bases from J, with 12 bases in between. Germline loops: CDR1 KGHSH, CDR2 LQKENI.

This clonotype was counted a single time. This may arise from a read error, as a much more abundant clone is one base away. The chain carries TRBV6-2 or TRBV6-3 and TRBJ2-4, with 8 bases aligning to TRBD2. The germline gives CDR1 MNHEY, CDR2 SVGEGT. V lost 2 bases, J lost 6 bases, and 12 bases stayed unmatched. CDR3 size: 17 residues. This CDR3 reads CASSYRKAGGNINIQYF. CDR3 nucleotides: TGTGCCAGCAGTTACAGAAAGGCGGGGGGAAACATAAACATTCAGTACTTC.

In its sample, this clonotype was seen many times. The V call is TRBV28, the J call TRBJ1-2; 7 bases are a match to TRBD1. CDR1 and CDR2 (germline): MDHEN, SYDVKM. V lost 4 bases, J lost 0 bases, and 11 bases stayed unmatched. The CDR3 spans 17 residues. The CDR3 sequence is CASSSEATGKANYGYTF. The CDR3 coding sequence is TGTGCCAGCAGTTCCGAAGCGACAGGGAAAGCTAACTATGGCTACACCTTC.

This clonotype has at least ten counts. The V call is TRBV12-3 or TRBV12-4, the J call TRBJ1-2; 7 bases fit TRBD1. CDR3 size: 12 residues. V lost 6 bases and J lost 8; bases outside the gene matches: 6. The CDR3 DNA reads as TGTGCCAGCAGAATCTGGACAGGAGGCTACACCTTC. This translates into CASRIWTGGYTF.

This clonotype was detected ten times or more. This chain joins TRBV5-1 and TRBJ2-1; 7 nucleotides line up with TRBD1. Germline CDR1 SGHRS, CDR2 YFSETQ. There are 15 residues in the CDR3. J was trimmed by 2 bases and V by 5 bases; bases with no gene match: 7. CDR3 bases: TGCGCCAGCAGGATAATCAGGGGGACCTACAATGAGCAGTTCTTC. Protein sequence: CASRIIRGTYNEQFF.

This clonotype was detected ten times or more. This chain joins TRBV6-5 and TRBJ2-1; TRBD2 matches 14 bases. This CDR3 has 15 amino acids. Germline V lookup: CDR1 MNHEY, CDR2 SVGAGI. V lost 4 bases and J lost 10; bases outside the gene matches: 6. The CDR3, as DNA: TGTGCCAGCAGTTTATGGGGACTAGCGGGGGTAGAGCAGTTCTTC. It codes for CASSLWGLAGVEQFF.

This clonotype was counted ten times or more. The chain carries TRBV7-9 and TRBJ2-5; D unclear. Between the trimmed V and J ends, which lost 8 bases and 5 bases, there was a span of 9 bases. In germline, CDR1 is SEHNR, CDR2 FQNEAQ (reference sequence). This CDR3 region has 11 residues. For the CDR3, the DNA is TGTGCCAGCGGATCGTCGGAGACCCAGTACTTC. As protein: CASGSSETQYF.

This clonotype was recorded many times. This chain joins TRBV12-3 or TRBV12-4 and TRBJ1-1, with a possible D match to TRBD1 (6 bases). Deletions cut 7 bases from V and 5 bases from J, with 17 bases between. The CDR3 length is 14 residues. Written as DNA, the CDR3 is TGTGCCAGCACCCTGGGGGGGCCAATGACTGAAGCTTTCTTT. Amino acid sequence: CASTLGGPMTEAFF.

This clonotype was seen repeatedly, ten times or more. This chain joins TRBV27 and TRBJ1-5; D possibly corresponds to TRBD1 (6 bases). This CDR3 has 15 amino acids. V lost 2 bases and J 1 base, leaving 9 bases between the germline ends. In germline, CDR1 is MNHEY, CDR2 SMNVEV (reference sequence). CDR3 sequence reads: CASSLGDMSNQPQHF. The CDR3 coding sequence is TGTGCCAGCAGTTTAGGGGACATGAGCAATCAGCCCCAGCATTTT.

This clonotype was picked up many times. V gene TRBV5-1 combines with J gene TRBJ1-1, with a tentative D call TRBD1 (5 bases). CDR1 SGHRS and CDR2 YFSETQ come from the germline V gene. This CDR3 has 16 residues. V gave up 0 bases and J gave up 2 bases, with 14 bases separating them. CDR3 loop: CASSLETGVPNTEAFF. CDR3 nucleotides: TGCGCCAGCAGCTTGGAGACGGGGGTGCCCAACACTGAAGCTTTCTTT.

In its sample, this clonotype was seen many times. This chain connects TRBV20-1 to TRBJ2-3, with 10 bases lining up with TRBD2. Trimming cost V 4 bases and J 7 bases; bases outside gene matches: 8. CDR1 and CDR2 (germline): DFQATT, SNEGSKA (reference sequence). The CDR3 sequence is 14 residues long. CDR3 in DNA: TGCAGTGCTAAGGAAGCGGGGGGGTTGCATACGCAGTATTTT. Translated: CSAKEAGGLHTQYF.

This clonotype was recorded many times. The chain combines TRBV5-1 with TRBJ1-2; D may be TRBD1 (6 bases). Trimming removed 4 bases from V and 5 bases from J, with 18 bases in between. CDR3 length: 15 amino acids. From germline, CDR1 is SGHRS and CDR2 YFSETQ. This chain's CDR3 is CASSVLNRDLYGYTF. DNA for the CDR3: TGCGCCAGCAGCGTACTGAACAGGGACCTTTATGGCTACACCTTC.

This clonotype was seen at least ten times. The rearrangement uses TRBV18 and TRBJ1-4; D possibly corresponds to TRBD1 (6 bases). Germline V gene lookup returns CDR1 KGHSH and CDR2 LQKENI. Trimming removed 3 bases from V and 3 bases from J, with 11 bases in between. This CDR3 spans 15 amino acids. CDR3 region: CASSPPQGSNEKLFF. For the CDR3, the DNA is TGTGCCAGCTCACCCCCACAGGGATCTAATGAAAAACTGTTTTTT. The full variable domain, its missing parts supplied by reference TRBV18 and TRBJ1-4, is NAGVMQNPRHLVRRRGQEARLRCSPMKGHSHVYWYRQLPEEGLKFMVYLQKENIIDESGMPKERFSAEFPKEGPSILRIQQVVRGDSAAYFCASSPPQGSNEKLFFGSGTQLSVL.

This clonotype was counted at least ten times. The chain is built from TRBV27 and TRBJ1-5; TRBD1 is a possible D gene (5 bases). The length of the CDR3 is 16 residues. Germline CDR1 is MNHEY and CDR2 is SMNVEV (reference sequence). Trimming stripped 0 bases from V and 5 bases from J, with 14 bases between. CDR3 nucleotides: TGTGCCAGCAGTTTATCCCGGACGTGGGGGGATCAGCCCCAGCATTTT. The encoded protein is CASSLSRTWGDQPQHF.

This clonotype was recorded many times. The chain has TRBV2 and TRBJ2-1; the D gene is possibly TRBD1 (6 bases). The CDR3 totals 15 residues. Trimming removed 8 bases from V and 9 bases from J, with 23 bases in between. CDR1 and CDR2 (germline): SNHLY, FYNNEI. The CDR3 loop is CASFRGPSRGGEQFF. CDR3 coding DNA: TGTGCCAGCTTCAGGGGTCCCTCGAGGGGTGGTGAGCAGTTCTTC.